The sequence of this T cell receptor (beta chain) was determined in a study of blood T cell repertoires in COVID-19. The V and J ends lost 4 bases and 3 bases respectively, with 17 bases between them. CDR3 length equals 16 residues. Germline assignment: CDR1 SGHAT and CDR2 FQNNGV. TCRdb keeps only in-frame clones here, not all; method: immunoSEQ multiplex PCR. Among approximately 210,000 clones listed, roughly 82% were seen once. The sample was PBMCs or T cells enriched from blood (not recorded which). This chain joins TRBV11-2 and TRBJ2-3, with D maybe TRBD2 (7 bases). The source is a man aged 40-49 years who had recovered from COVID-19. The CDR3, as DNA: TGTGCCAGCAGCTACCGTGGAGGGAGGGGGACAGATACGCAGTATTTT. Encoded protein: CASSYRGGRGTDTQYF.